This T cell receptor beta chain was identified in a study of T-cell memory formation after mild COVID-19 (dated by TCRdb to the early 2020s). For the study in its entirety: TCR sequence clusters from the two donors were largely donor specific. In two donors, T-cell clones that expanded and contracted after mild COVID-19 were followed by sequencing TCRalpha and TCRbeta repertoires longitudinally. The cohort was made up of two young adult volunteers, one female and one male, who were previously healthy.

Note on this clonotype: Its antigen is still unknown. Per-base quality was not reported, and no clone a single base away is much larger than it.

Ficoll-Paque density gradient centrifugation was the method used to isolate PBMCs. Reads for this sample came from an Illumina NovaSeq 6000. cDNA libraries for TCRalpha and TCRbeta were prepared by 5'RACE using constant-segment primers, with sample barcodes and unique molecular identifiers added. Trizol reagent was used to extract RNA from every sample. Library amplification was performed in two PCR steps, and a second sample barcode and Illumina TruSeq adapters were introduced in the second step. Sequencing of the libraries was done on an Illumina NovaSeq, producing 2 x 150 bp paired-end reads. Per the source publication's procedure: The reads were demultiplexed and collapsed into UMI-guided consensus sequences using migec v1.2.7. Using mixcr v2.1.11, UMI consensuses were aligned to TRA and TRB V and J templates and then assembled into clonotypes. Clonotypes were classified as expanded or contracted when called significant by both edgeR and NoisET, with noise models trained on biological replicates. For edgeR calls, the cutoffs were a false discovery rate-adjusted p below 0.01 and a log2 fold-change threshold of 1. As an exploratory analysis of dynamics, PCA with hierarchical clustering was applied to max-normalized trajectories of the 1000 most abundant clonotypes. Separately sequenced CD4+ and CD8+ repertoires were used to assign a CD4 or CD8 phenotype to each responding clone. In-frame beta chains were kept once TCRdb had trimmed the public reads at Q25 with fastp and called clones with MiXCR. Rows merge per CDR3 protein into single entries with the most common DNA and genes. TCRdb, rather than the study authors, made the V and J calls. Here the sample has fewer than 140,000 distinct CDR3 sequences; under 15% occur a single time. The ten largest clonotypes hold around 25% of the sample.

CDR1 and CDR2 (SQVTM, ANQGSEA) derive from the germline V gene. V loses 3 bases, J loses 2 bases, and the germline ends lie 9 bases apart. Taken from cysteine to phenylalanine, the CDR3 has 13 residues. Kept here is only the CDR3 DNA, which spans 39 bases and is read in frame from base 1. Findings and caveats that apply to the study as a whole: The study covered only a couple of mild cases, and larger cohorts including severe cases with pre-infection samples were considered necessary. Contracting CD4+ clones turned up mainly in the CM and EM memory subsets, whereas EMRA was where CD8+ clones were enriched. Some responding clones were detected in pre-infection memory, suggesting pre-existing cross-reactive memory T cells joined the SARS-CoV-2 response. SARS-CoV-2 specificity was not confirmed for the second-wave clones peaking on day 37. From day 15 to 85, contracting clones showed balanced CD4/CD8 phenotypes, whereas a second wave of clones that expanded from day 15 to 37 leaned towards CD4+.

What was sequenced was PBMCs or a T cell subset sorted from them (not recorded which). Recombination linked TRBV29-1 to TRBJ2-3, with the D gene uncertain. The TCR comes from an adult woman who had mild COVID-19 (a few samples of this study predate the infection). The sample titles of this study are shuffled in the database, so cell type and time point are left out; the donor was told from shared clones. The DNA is TGCAGCGTTGAGGGCGGCACCACAGATACGCAGTATTTT. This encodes CSVEGGTTDTQYF.